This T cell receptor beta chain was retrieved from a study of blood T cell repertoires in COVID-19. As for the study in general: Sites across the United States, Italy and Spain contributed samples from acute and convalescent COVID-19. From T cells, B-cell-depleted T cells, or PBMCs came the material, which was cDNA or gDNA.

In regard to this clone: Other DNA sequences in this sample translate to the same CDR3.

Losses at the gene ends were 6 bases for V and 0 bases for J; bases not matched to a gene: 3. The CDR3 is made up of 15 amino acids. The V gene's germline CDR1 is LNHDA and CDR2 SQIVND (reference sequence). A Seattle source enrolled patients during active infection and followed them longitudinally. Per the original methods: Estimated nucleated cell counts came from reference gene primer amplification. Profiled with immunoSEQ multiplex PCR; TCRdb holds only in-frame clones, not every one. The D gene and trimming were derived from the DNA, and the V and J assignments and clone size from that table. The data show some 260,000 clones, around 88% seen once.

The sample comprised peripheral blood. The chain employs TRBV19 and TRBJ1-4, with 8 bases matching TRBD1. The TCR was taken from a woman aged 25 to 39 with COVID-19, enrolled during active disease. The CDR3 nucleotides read TGTGCCAGTAGCCTACAGGGGGCAACTAATGAAAAACTGTTTTTT. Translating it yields CASSLQGATNEKLFF. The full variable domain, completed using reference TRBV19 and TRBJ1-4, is DGGITQSPKYLFRKEGQNVTLSCEQNLNHDAMYWYRQDPGQGLRLIYYSQIVNDFQKGDIAEGYSVSREKKESFPLTVTSAQKNPTAFYLCASSLQGATNEKLFFGSGTQLSVL.